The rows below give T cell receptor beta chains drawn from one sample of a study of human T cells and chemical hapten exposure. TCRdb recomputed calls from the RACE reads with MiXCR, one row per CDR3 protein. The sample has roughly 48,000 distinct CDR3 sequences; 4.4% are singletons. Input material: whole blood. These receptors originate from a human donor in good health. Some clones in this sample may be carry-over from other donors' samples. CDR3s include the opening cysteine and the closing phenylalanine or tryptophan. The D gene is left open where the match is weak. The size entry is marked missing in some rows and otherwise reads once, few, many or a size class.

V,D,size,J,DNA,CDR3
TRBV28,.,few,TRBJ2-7,TGTGCCAGCAGTTTTACGGACACGAATTTTTACGAGCAGTACTTC,CASSFTDTNFYEQYF
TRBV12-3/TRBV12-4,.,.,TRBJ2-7,TGTGCCAGCAGTTACAGGGTACTCTCTTCCTACGAGCAGTACTTC,CASSYRVLSSYEQYF
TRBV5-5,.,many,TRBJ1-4,TGTGCCAGCAGCCCTACCGTCGTCGTGAATGAAAAACTGTTTTTT,CASSPTVVVNEKLFF
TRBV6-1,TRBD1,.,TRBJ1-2,TGTGCCAGCAGTGAAGGAGCGACAGGGGAGGCTGGCTACACCTTC,CASSEGATGEAGYTF
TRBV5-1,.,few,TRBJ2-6,TGCGCCAGCAGCTTGCAGGGAACCGCTGGGGCCAACGTCCTGACTTTC,CASSLQGTAGANVLTF
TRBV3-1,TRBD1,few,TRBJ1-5,TGTGCCAGCAGCCAAGCCGGGACAGGGGGCAATCAGCCCCAGCATTTT,CASSQAGTGGNQPQHF
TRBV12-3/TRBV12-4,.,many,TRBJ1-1,TGTGCCAGCAGTCAGGAGGCGGCGAACACTGAAGCTTTCTTT,CASSQEAANTEAFF
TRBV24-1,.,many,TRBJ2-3,TGTGCCACCAGTGATCGGGACTCCGGTCAGTATTTT,CATSDRDSGQYF
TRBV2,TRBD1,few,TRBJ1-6,TGTGCCAGCAGTGGAGGGACAGGGGGGGAGTCCTATAATTCACCCCTCCACTTT,CASSGGTGGESYNSPLHF
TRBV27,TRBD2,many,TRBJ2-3,TGTGCCGCGGGGAAGCGGGGCCGCACAGATACGCAGTATTTT,CAAGKRGRTDTQYF
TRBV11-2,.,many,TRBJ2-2,TGTGCCAGCAGCCATATCGGGGTGGGCACCGGGGAGCTGTTTTTT,CASSHIGVGTGELFF
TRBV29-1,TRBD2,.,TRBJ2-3,TGCAGCGTTGAAGACCCTCATTACGGGGGGGGTAGCACAGATACGCAGTATTTT,CSVEDPHYGGGSTDTQYF
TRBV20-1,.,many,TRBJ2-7,TGCAGTGCTAGAGGGCCAGACCTGTCGACCTCCTACGAGCAGTACTTC,CSARGPDLSTSYEQYF
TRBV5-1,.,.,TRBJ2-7,TGCGCCAGCAGCTTGGCTACTCACTTGGCCGTCGAGCAGTACTTC,CASSLATHLAVEQYF
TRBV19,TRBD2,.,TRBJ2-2,TGTGCCAGTAAATCTAGCGGGAGTTCCGGCGGGGAGCTGTTTTTT,CASKSSGSSGGELFF
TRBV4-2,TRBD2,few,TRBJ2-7,TGTGCCAGCAGCCCGCTTAAGCGGGGGGGGACCTACGAGCAGTACTTC,CASSPLKRGGTYEQYF
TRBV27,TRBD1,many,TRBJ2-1,TGTGCCAGCAGTTCCGACAGGGGAGTACGGTTCTTC,CASSSDRGVRFF
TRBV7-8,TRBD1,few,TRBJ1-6,TGTGCCAGCGCCGCCTGGACAGGTGAACTTAATTCACCCCTCCACTTT,CASAAWTGELNSPLHF
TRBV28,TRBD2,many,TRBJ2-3,TGTGCCAGCAGTTCTTCCTCCGGGACTAGGGATACGCAGTATTTT,CASSSSSGTRDTQYF
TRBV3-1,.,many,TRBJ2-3,TGTGCCAGCAGCCAAGGCCGCCCATGGGGCACAGATACGCAGTATTTT,CASSQGRPWGTDTQYF
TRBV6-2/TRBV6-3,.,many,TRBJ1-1,TGTGCCAGCAGTTACAGGGGACAGAACACTGAAGCTTTCTTT,CASSYRGQNTEAFF
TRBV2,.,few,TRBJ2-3,TGTGCCAGCAGTGATCCCGGATTTGTGGCAGATACGCAGTATTTT,CASSDPGFVADTQYF
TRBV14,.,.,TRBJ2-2,TGTGCCAGCAGTCTTGGGGGCCCCACCGGGGAGCTGTTTTTT,CASSLGGPTGELFF
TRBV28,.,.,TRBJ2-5,TGTGCCAGCAGTTCCGTTGGAGAGGGCAAAGAGACCCAGTACTTC,CASSSVGEGKETQYF
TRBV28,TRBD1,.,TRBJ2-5,TGTGCCAGCAGGGACTGGACAGGGAAAGAGACCCAGTACTTC,CASRDWTGKETQYF
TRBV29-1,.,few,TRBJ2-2,TGCAGCGTTGATGTGGGACAGAACACCGGGGAGCTGTTTTTT,CSVDVGQNTGELFF
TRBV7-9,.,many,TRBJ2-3,TGTGCCAGCAGCCCGTATAGGGTGGTGGCAGATACGCAGTATTTT,CASSPYRVVADTQYF
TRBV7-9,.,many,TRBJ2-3,TGTGCCAGCAGCTTTAGCGCGGGCACAGATACGCAGTATTTT,CASSFSAGTDTQYF
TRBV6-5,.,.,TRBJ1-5,TGTGCCAGCAGTAGCGATAATAGCAATCAGCCCCAGCATTTT,CASSSDNSNQPQHF
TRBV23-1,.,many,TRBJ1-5,TGCGCCAGCAGTCAATCGCGGTGCAGTCTTCAGCCCCAGCATTTT,CASSQSRCSLQPQHF
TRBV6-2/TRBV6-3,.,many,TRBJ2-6,TGCGCTGCCTCTGGGGCCAACGTCCTGACTTTC,CAASGANVLTF
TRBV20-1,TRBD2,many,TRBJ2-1,TGCAGTGCTTCGAAGACTAGCGGGAATATCGGTGAGCAGTTCTTC,CSASKTSGNIGEQFF
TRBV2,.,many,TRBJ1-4,TGTGCCAGCGGATACAGGGAAGATGAAAAACTGTTTTTT,CASGYREDEKLFF
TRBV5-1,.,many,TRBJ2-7,TGCGCCAGCAGCTTGGGGTACGAGCAGTACTTC,CASSLGYEQYF
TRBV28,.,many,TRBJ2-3,TGTGCCAGCGGAGGGCCAGGGGCCACAGATACGCAGTATTTT,CASGGPGATDTQYF
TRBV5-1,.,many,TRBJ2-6,TGCGCCAGCAGCTTAGAGGGGACTGGGGCCAACGTCCTGACTTTC,CASSLEGTGANVLTF
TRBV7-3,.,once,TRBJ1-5,TGTGCCAGCAACCCGAATTGGAGGGGATCGTGGCCCCAGCATTTT,CASNPNWRGSWPQHF
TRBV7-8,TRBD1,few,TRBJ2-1,TGTGCCAGCAGCTCGGACAGGGGGCCGTCTAGCGATGAGCAGTTCTTC,CASSSDRGPSSDEQFF
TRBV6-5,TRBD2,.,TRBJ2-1,TGTGCCAGCAGTCGGCCGGGACTAGGTTCCTACAATGAGCAGTTCTTC,CASSRPGLGSYNEQFF
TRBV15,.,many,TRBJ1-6,TGTGCCACCAGCAGAGGGACAGCCAATAATTCACCCCTCCACTTT,CATSRGTANNSPLHF
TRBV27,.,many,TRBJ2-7,TGTGCCAGCAGTTCCTCCCTCGGGCCGTACGAGCAGTACTTC,CASSSSLGPYEQYF
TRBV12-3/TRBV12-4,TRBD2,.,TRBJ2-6,TGTGCCAGCAGTTCGCCAACTAGCGGGAGCGCTGGGGCCAACGTCCTGACTTTC,CASSSPTSGSAGANVLTF
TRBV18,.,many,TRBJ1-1,TGTGCCAGCTCATCGGGACTGAACACTGAAGCTTTCTTT,CASSSGLNTEAFF
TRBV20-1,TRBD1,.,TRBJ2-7,TGCAGTTTCCGGGACAGGGGGCTAGAGCAGTACTTC,CSFRDRGLEQYF
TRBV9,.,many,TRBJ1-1,TGTGCCAGCAGCGTAGCAGTCACAGGGAACACTGAAGCTTTCTTT,CASSVAVTGNTEAFF
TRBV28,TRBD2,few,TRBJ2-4,TGTGCCAGCAATTCGATGGGGGAGGGAGGTTCGGTCGGAAACATTCAGTACTTC,CASNSMGEGGSVGNIQYF
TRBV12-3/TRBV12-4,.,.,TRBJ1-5,TGTGCCAGCAGTTTATTTACAGGGAGGTTAAATCAGCCCCAGCATTTT,CASSLFTGRLNQPQHF
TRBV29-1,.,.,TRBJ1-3,TGCAGCGCCATTGTGGGAGGAAACACCATATATTTT,CSAIVGGNTIYF